This entry lists 15 T cell receptor beta chains sequenced from one sample in a study of blood T cell repertoires in COVID-19. Here immunoSEQ multiplex PCR was the method, and the copy in TCRdb shows in-frame clones only, minus some. The profile shows more than 250,000 clones, 86% of them singletons. Sequencing was done on a sample of peripheral blood. The receptors here all came from a woman between 45 and 65 years old with acute or convalescent COVID-19.

This chain uses TRBV25-1 with TRBJ2-1, with a weak D call TRBD1 (5 bases). The CDR3 loop spans 10 amino acids. The V end was cut by 8 bases, the J end by 13 bases, with 12 bases between. CDR1 and CDR2 (germline): MGHDK, SYGVNS. The DNA of the CDR3 is TGTGCCAGCGGGGCGACTTATCAGTTCTTC. Protein: CASGATYQFF.

This clone has just a few counts. The chain couples TRBV12-3 or TRBV12-4 to TRBJ1-1; D call uncertain. The CDR3 has 13 amino acids. The V and J ends lost 5 bases and 5 bases respectively, with 12 bases between them. The CDR3 nucleotides are TGTGCCAGCAGTGGAGGGTCTTTTACTGAAGCTTTCTTT. This encodes CASSGGSFTEAFF.

This rearrangement joins TRBV27 to TRBJ1-6; no definite D call. Trimming took off 6 bases at V and 9 bases at J, with 12 bases between the two ends. The CDR3 consists of 13 residues. CDR1 and CDR2 from the germline V gene are MNHEY and SMNVEV (reference sequence). The CDR3 loop is CASRNELRSPLHF. CDR3 nucleotides: TGTGCCAGCAGGAATGAATTGCGTTCACCCCTCCACTTT.

The CDR3 DNA sequence: TGTGCCACCAGTGATTTGGCGGCAGATTACAATGAGCAGTTCTTC. As protein: CATSDLAADYNEQFF. The rearrangement joins TRBV24-1 to TRBJ2-1, with D unresolved. The V gene lost 0 bases and the J gene lost 4 bases, with 9 bases spanning the gap. The CDR3 spans 15 residues. CDR1 KGHDR and CDR2 SFDVKD come from the germline V gene.

The chain recombines TRBV7-3 with TRBJ2-5, with TRBD2 matching over 9 bases. CDR3 length: 13 amino acids. The trim removed 4 bases at V and 5 bases at J, leaving 2 bases unmatched. Germline CDR1 reads SGHTA; CDR2 reads FQGTGA. The CDR3 reads CASSSSGEETQYF. In nucleotides, the CDR3 is TGTGCCAGCAGCTCTAGCGGGGAGGAGACCCAGTACTTC.

The chain links TRBV18 to TRBJ1-5; D is uncertain. Deletions cut 1 base from V and 1 base from J, with 8 bases between. This CDR3 has 15 amino acids. Germline V gene sequence: CDR1 KGHSH, CDR2 LQKENI. DNA of the CDR3: TGTGCCAGCTCACCACGTCAGGCAAGCAATCAGCCCCAGCATTTT. It encodes CASSPRQASNQPQHF.

This clone was observed a single time. The V and J genes are TRBV13 and TRBJ2-7; 9 positions match TRBD2. The V and J ends lost 1 base and 0 bases, in that order; junction bases with no gene match: 7. Germline CDR1 PRHDT, CDR2 FYEKMQ (reference sequence). The CDR3 spans 17 residues. The DNA of the CDR3 is TGTGCCAGCAGCTTAGAAGGGCTAGCGGGGACCTCCTACGAGCAGTACTTC. Its protein is CASSLEGLAGTSYEQYF.

This clone was counted a few times. The chain has TRBV7-9 and TRBJ1-4, with a weak D call TRBD1 (6 bases). CDR3 length: 14 amino acids. Germline V gene sequence: CDR1 SEHNR, CDR2 FQNEAQ (reference sequence). V was shortened by 3 bases and J by 7 bases, with 12 bases between the two germline ends. CDR3: CASSLGGQFEKLFF. As DNA, the CDR3 is TGTGCCAGCAGCTTGGGGGGGCAATTTGAAAAACTGTTTTTT.

This clone was seen a single time. This chain joins TRBV4-2 and TRBJ1-1, with D unclear. The V and J ends lost 0 bases and 2 bases respectively, with 16 bases between them. Germline V lookup: CDR1 LGHNA, CDR2 YNFKEQ. The CDR3 is 17 amino acids. As DNA, the CDR3 is TGTGCCAGCAGCCAAGAGAAGTTTAGCGGGGATAACACTGAAGCTTTCTTT. This sequence encodes CASSQEKFSGDNTEAFF.

The chain combines TRBV6-4 with TRBJ1-2; tentatively, D is TRBD1 (5 bases). The CDR3 is made up of 14 amino acids. Trimming removed 3 bases at V and 4 bases at J, with 12 bases between. CDR1 is MRHNA and CDR2 is SNTAGT in the germline V gene. The CDR3 protein is CASSDGALGYGYTF. In DNA, the CDR3 is TGTGCCAGCAGTGATGGGGCTCTCGGCTATGGCTACACCTTC.

In DNA form, the CDR3 reads TGTGCCAGCAGTGATGAGGGTAACACCATATATTTT. Translation: CASSDEGNTIYF. The chain is built from TRBV2 and TRBJ1-3; D gene uncertain. Trimming took off 3 bases at V and 7 bases at J, with 7 bases between the two ends. The CDR3 spans 12 residues. Germline CDR1 reads SNHLY; CDR2 reads FYNNEI.

The chain is built from TRBV3-1 (or the pseudogene TRBV3-2) and TRBJ1-6; 7 bases are shared with TRBD1. This CDR3 has 18 residues. The germline V gene has CDR1 LGHDT and CDR2 YNNKEL (reference sequence). The ends lost 1 base at V and 0 bases at J; junction bases unmatched: 6. The CDR3, as DNA: TGTGCCAGCAGCCAAGCGGGACAGTTGAGCTCCTATAATTCACCCCTCCACTTT. This codes for CASSQAGQLSSYNSPLHF.

The genes are TRBV5-5 and TRBJ2-3; no clear D. Germline assignment: CDR1 SGHKS and CDR2 YYEKEE (reference sequence). V dropped 1 base and J dropped 0 bases, with 9 bases sitting between them. The CDR3 has 15 amino acids. Here the CDR3 reads CASSLFIGSTDTQYF. CDR3 coding DNA: TGTGCCAGCAGCTTGTTTATCGGTAGCACAGATACGCAGTATTTT.

Details on this clone: Other nucleotide sequences from this sample produce the same CDR3. The rearrangement uses TRBV20-1 and TRBJ2-3; unclear D gene. CDR1 DFQATT and CDR2 SNEGSKA come from the germline V gene (reference sequence). The CDR3 is made up of 11 amino acids. The V gene lost 3 bases and the J gene lost 3 bases, with 4 bases spanning the gap. The CDR3 protein is CSARTTDTQYF. The CDR3 region has the DNA TGCAGTGCTAGGACTACAGATACGCAGTATTTT.

This clone was recorded once. V gene TRBV29-1 combines with J gene TRBJ1-2; TRBD1 matches at 10 bases. This CDR3 comprises 17 residues. The V and J ends lost 4 bases and 4 bases, in that order; junction bases with no gene match: 15. Germline V gene sequence: CDR1 SQVTM, CDR2 ANQGSEA. Written as DNA, the CDR3 is TGCAGCGTTGTTTATCCGGGGGGGGACAGGGGTTCCTATGGCTACACCTTC. Translated: CSVVYPGGDRGSYGYTF.